The 17 T cell receptor beta chains below were found in one sample sequenced in a study of T cell responses to AZD1222 COVID-19 vaccine. Using immunoSEQ multiplex PCR, the repertoire was profiled, and TCRdb retains in-frame clones only, with some absent. The data show 85,000 to 100,000 clones, with approximately 82% seen just once and around 21% held by the top ten. The sequencing used peripheral blood, collected on day 0 of AZD1222 vaccination. The receptors were sampled from an adult in good health.

The V gene is TRBV21-1, the J gene TRBJ2-7; TRBD1, as called in the table, went unchecked against the DNA. TRBV21-1 is shown as a pseudogene. The length of the CDR3 is 17 residues. Here the CDR3 DNA reads TGTGCCAGCAGCGGTCTATCCCCGCCGGAACAGCCCTACGAGCAGTACTTC. Translating it yields CASSGLSPPEQPYEQYF.

The chain is built from TRBV10-1 and TRBJ1-2, with D possibly TRBD1 on 6 matching bases. V was shortened by 2 bases and J by 4 bases, with 8 bases between the two germline ends. Germline assignment: CDR1 WNHNN and CDR2 SYGVQD (reference sequence). The CDR3 has 13 residues. CDR3 residues: CASSETRGYGYTF. The CDR3 region has the DNA TGCGCCAGCAGTGAGACCAGGGGCTATGGCTACACCTTC.

On this clone itself: At the DNA level, this CDR3 is encoded by other sequences in the same sample as well. The gene calls are TRBV7-9 and TRBJ2-2, with D uncertain. Trimming took 5 bases from V and 1 from J, leaving 11 bases between them. Per the germline V gene, CDR1 is SEHNR and CDR2 is FQNEAQ (reference sequence). The CDR3 is 15 amino acids. This CDR3 is CASSLSPVNTGELFF. DNA of the CDR3: TGTGCCAGCAGCCTTAGTCCGGTGAACACCGGGGAGCTGTTTTTT.

This clone was recorded a few times. The chain links TRBV11-2 to TRBJ2-5, with D unresolved. This CDR3 is built from 12 residues. V was clipped by 1 base and J by 4 bases, with 4 bases between them. Germline V gene data show CDR1 as SGHAT and CDR2 as FQNNGV. In DNA, the CDR3 is TGTGCCAGCAGCTTAGGGCCAGAGACCCAGTACTTC. Its protein product is CASSLGPETQYF.

The rearrangement links TRBV7-2 to TRBJ1-2; no reliable D call. The CDR3 totals 11 residues. Germline CDR1 SGHTA, CDR2 FQGNSA. V shed 4 bases and J shed 7 bases, with 7 bases lying between them. CDR3 sequence: CASSSTVGYTF. The DNA for the CDR3 is TGTGCCAGCAGCTCCACAGTTGGCTACACCTTC.

The J gene is TRBJ2-5, the V gene TRBV4-3, with 8 bases aligning to TRBD1. The CDR3 loop spans 17 amino acids. V lost 2 bases and J lost 5; bases outside the gene matches: 13. Germline V lookup: CDR1 LGHNA, CDR2 YSLEER. The CDR3 DNA is TGCGCCAGCAGCCAACTTAAACAGGGGGACGAAATGGAGACCCAGTACTTC. It encodes CASSQLKQGDEMETQYF.

In its sample, this clone was seen many times. The chain couples TRBV6-1 to TRBJ2-2; 10 bases are shared with TRBD2. After removal of 4 bases from V and 5 bases from J, the junction contained 7 bases not matched to a gene. There are 16 residues in the CDR3. Germline V CDR1 and CDR2: MNHNS, SASEGT. CDR3 bases: TGTGCCAGCAGTGGCATCGCGGGACTAGCGACCGGGGAGCTGTTTTTT. Protein sequence: CASSGIAGLATGELFF.

The chain links TRBV6-5 to TRBJ2-1; 7 nucleotides agree with TRBD2. The trim removed 2 bases at V and 3 bases at J, leaving 7 bases unmatched. Germline CDR1 MNHEY, CDR2 SVGAGI. This CDR3 has 16 residues. In nucleotides, the CDR3 is TGTGCCAGCAGTTACATCTCCGGGACTAACTACAATGAGCAGTTCTTC. It is translated as CASSYISGTNYNEQFF.

V gene TRBV9 combines with J gene TRBJ2-7; the match to TRBD2 covers 10 bases. CDR1 and CDR2 from the germline V gene are SGDLS and YYNGEE. The CDR3 sequence is 18 residues long. V was pared by 0 bases and J by 4 bases, with 13 bases of the junction left unmatched. CDR3 amino acids: CASSVGASGSSGPYEQYF. CDR3 nucleotides: TGTGCCAGCAGCGTAGGGGCTAGCGGGAGTAGCGGGCCATACGAGCAGTACTTC.

The chain has TRBV30 and TRBJ1-4, with D possibly matching TRBD1 (5 bases). CDR1 GTSNPN and CDR2 SVGIG come from the germline V gene (reference sequence). CDR3 size: 15 residues. Trimming shortened V by 3 bases and J by 4 bases, and 15 bases separated the two germline ends. The CDR3 DNA reads TGTGCCTGGAGACGCTTCGGGGGGGATAATGAAAAACTGTTTTTT. Translating it yields CAWRRFGGDNEKLFF.

The chain recombines TRBV2 with TRBJ1-4; D unresolved. Germline CDR1 is SNHLY and CDR2 is FYNNEI. The V gene lost 7 bases and the J gene lost 2 bases, with 17 bases spanning the gap. This CDR3 comprises 16 residues. The CDR3 here is CASNPSPPGTNEKLFF. For the CDR3, the DNA is TGTGCCAGCAACCCGTCCCCCCCGGGGACTAATGAAAAACTGTTTTTT.

This clone has a count of ten or more. This chain links TRBV7-9 with TRBJ2-3, with D possibly matching TRBD2 (5 bases). CDR1 SEHNR and CDR2 FQNEAQ come from the germline V gene (reference sequence). This CDR3 region has 14 residues. Trimming shortened V by 1 base and J by 2 bases, and 7 bases separated the two germline ends. CDR3 in amino acids: CASSLGTLTDTQYF. CDR3 in DNA: TGTGCCAGCAGCTTAGGGACTCTCACAGATACGCAGTATTTT.

The chain joins TRBV6-1 to TRBJ2-7; the D is unclear. The V gene's germline CDR1 is MNHNS and CDR2 SASEGT. V shed 5 bases and J shed 12 bases, with 17 bases lying between them. The length of the CDR3 is 12 residues. For the CDR3, the DNA is TGTGCCAGCAGTTTGGAAAAAAGCTCTCCGTACTTC. Translating gives CASSLEKSSPYF.

V usage is TRBV6-5 and J usage is TRBJ1-5; possibly TRBD1 for D (5 bases). CDR1 and CDR2 (germline): MNHEY, SVGAGI. The CDR3 contains 14 residues. The V gene lost 7 bases and the J gene lost 5 bases, with 15 bases spanning the gap. The CDR3 loop reads CASTSRWGYQPQHF. The CDR3 DNA sequence: TGTGCCAGCACATCGCGTTGGGGGTATCAGCCCCAGCATTTT.

The chain couples TRBV29-1 to TRBJ2-2; a possible D gene is TRBD2 (5 bases). V was pared by 4 bases and J by 3 bases, with 24 bases between. CDR3 size: 18 residues. Germline CDR1 reads SQVTM; CDR2 reads ANQGSEA. The CDR3 nucleotides are TGCAGCGTTGGTGGAAGTGAATTCTCGGACTCCCACACCGGGGAGCTGTTTTTT. Its protein product is CSVGGSEFSDSHTGELFF.

This chain links TRBV7-9 with TRBJ2-3; 12 bases align to TRBD2. The CDR3 runs to 19 residues. V lost 3 bases and J lost 2; bases outside the gene matches: 12. CDR1 and CDR2 from the germline V gene are SEHNR and FQNEAQ (reference sequence). In DNA form, the CDR3 reads TGTGCCAGCAGCTTTCCAACTAGCGGGAGGAACGTTCACACAGATACGCAGTATTTT. It is translated as CASSFPTSGRNVHTDTQYF.

The V call is TRBV6-5, the J call TRBJ2-1; 7 bases are shared with TRBD1. Trimming cost V 6 bases and J 4 bases; bases outside gene matches: 3. The CDR3 has 13 amino acids. Germline V gene data show CDR1 as MNHEY and CDR2 as SVGAGI. This CDR3 reads CASRRDRYNEQFF. CDR3 coding DNA: TGTGCCAGCAGAAGGGACAGATACAATGAGCAGTTCTTC.